This TCR beta chain was identified during a study of blood T cell repertoires in COVID-19. The CDR3 runs to 14 residues. Losses at the gene ends were 2 bases for V and 7 bases for J; bases not matched to a gene: 8. CDR1 and CDR2 from the germline V gene are SGHNT and YYREEE (reference sequence). Clones were read by immunoSEQ multiplex PCR, and TCRdb kept only the in-frame ones, dropping some. The sample has tens of thousands of clones; 75% to 85% are singletons. The receptor's source is a human donor in a cohort sampled during active COVID-19. The chain joins TRBV5-4 to TRBJ2-7; TRBD2 matches 8 bases. Material: peripheral blood. CDR3 coding DNA: TGTGCCAGCAGCTTCAGTTCGGAGCGGGGGGAGCAGTACTTC. It encodes CASSFSSERGEQYF. Based on the CDR3 plus reference TRBV5-4 and TRBJ2-7, the full variable domain is ETGVTQSPTHLIKTRGQQVTLRCSSQSGHNTVSWYQQALGQGPQFIFQYYREEENGRGNFPPRFSGLQFPNYSSELNVNALELDDSALYLCASSFSSERGEQYFGPGTRLTVT.